The TCR beta chain described here comes from a study of post-analysis software for immune sequencing data (dated by TCRdb to the mid-2010s). As for the study more broadly: Relapsing-remitting, secondary progressive and progressive-relapsing multiple sclerosis were recorded as disease courses, and subtype annotation was lacking for some patients. The patient repertoires were compared against roughly 12 previously published healthy control repertoires obtained from donors aged roughly 6 to 28 years. A subset of samples was prepared in parallel using single-end sample barcoding, then pooled and co-amplified after Illumina adapter ligation. Study-wide findings and limitations: Direct clustering with F measure revealed strong co-clustering of samples prepared in the same batch, which led to a batch-effect correction. The multiple sclerosis patient group was slightly younger than the control group. Normalized Chao1 diversity was significantly lower in multiple sclerosis patients than controls, suggesting substantial peripheral T-cell clonal expansion. Patients showed significantly higher frequencies than controls for five TRBV segments, among them TRBV5-6, TRBV5-1 and TRBV20-1.

Library prep was done by PCR. Data came from an Illumina HiSeq 2500. To reduce PCR and sequencing biases, unique molecular identifiers were incorporated into the TCR beta cDNA libraries. Per 1 to 10 million input T cells, around 500,000 cDNA molecules were obtained, such that each molecule approximated one T cell. The patient libraries were prepared and sequenced using the same protocol as the earlier healthy control dataset. Samples belonging to the same batch were prepared together, multiplexed and sequenced on a shared HiSeq lane. In the original analysis: MIGEC was used to process the raw barcoded reads, and molecular identifier groups with only a single read were discarded before consensus assembly and CDR3 extraction. Clonotype tables were post-analysed with VDJtools, and diversity was normalized by down-sampling all datasets to the smallest sample size. To correct batch-related cross-sample contamination, repertoire overlap clustering matched CDR3 amino acid sequences but not nucleotide sequences. TCRdb trimmed public reads at Q25 via fastp, called clones via MiXCR and kept in-frame beta chains. CDR3 protein duplicates are merged, each entry listing the most common genes and DNA. The V and J calls and clone size are TCRdb's, not the authors'. The sample table holds about 770,000 distinct CDR3 sequences, of which 46% were seen once. The ten biggest clones cover 4.9% of the sample.

This clonotype appeared a few times. The target of this receptor is not known. No base-level quality is on record; no much larger clone is a single base apart. To demonstrate the VDJtools post-analysis software, TCR beta repertoires were profiled from the peripheral blood of more than ten young patients with multiple sclerosis. The patients with multiple sclerosis were children and adolescents between roughly 6 and 17 years of age. Germline trimming: 1 base from V, 9 bases from J; junction bases outside gene matches: 6. The CDR3 measures 15 amino acids from cysteine to phenylalanine. Here the CDR3 DNA is all that survives: 45 bases in frame from base 1.

In this chain, TRBV12-3 or TRBV12-4 is recombined with TRBJ2-3, with 11 bases matching TRBD2. This TCR was recovered from a girl aged 5-17 years with multiple sclerosis. The source material was blood. The CDR3 loop reads CASSLGLAGGVTQYF. The DNA reads TGTGCCAGCAGTTTAGGGCTAGCGGGAGGAGTGACGCAGTATTTT.